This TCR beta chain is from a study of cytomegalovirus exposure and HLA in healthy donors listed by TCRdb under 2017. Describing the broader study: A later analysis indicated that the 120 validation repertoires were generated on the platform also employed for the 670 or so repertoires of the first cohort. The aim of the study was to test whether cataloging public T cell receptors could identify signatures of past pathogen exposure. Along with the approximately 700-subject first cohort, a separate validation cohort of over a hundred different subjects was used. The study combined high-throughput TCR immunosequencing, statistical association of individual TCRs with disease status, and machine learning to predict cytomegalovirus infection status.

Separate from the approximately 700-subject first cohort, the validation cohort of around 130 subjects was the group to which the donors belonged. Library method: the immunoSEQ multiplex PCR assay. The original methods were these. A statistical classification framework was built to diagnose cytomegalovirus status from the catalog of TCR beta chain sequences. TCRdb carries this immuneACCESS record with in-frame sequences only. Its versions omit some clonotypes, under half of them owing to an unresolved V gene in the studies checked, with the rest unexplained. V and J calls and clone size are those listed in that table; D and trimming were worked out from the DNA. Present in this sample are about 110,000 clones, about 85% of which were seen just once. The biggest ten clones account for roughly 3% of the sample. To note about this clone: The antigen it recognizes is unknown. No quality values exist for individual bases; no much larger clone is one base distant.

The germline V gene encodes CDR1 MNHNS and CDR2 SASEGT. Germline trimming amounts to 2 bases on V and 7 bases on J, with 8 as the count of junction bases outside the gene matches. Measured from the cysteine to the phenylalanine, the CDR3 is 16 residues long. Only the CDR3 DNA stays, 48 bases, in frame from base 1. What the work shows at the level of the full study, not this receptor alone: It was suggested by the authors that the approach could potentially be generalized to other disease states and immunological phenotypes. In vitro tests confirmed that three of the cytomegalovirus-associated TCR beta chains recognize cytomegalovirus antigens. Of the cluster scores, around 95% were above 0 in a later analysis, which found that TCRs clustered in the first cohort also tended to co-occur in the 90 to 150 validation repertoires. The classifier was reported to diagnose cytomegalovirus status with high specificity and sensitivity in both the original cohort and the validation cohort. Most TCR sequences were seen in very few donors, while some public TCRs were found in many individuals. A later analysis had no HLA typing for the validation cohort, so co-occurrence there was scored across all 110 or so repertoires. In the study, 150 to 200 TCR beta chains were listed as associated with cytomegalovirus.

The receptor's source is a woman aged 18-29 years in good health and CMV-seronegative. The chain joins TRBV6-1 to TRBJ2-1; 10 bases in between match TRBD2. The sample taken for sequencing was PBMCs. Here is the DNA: TGTGCCAGCAGTGAACAGAGCGGGGGGGGGTCAAATGAGCAGTTCTTC. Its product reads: CASSEQSGGGSNEQFF.